This entry describes one T cell receptor beta chain. This sample is drawn from a study of T-cell memory formation after mild COVID-19. One entry per CDR3 protein results from TCRdb running MiXCR on the 5' RACE reads. The sample has 80,000 to 90,000 distinct CDR3 sequences, 25% seen once; the top ten hold under 45%. This TCR was recovered from a man between 18 and 35 years old who had mild COVID-19 (a few samples of this study predate the infection). Cell type and time point are not known. The specimen was PBMCs or a T cell subset sorted from them (not recorded which).

CDR3 bases: TGTGCCAGCAGCCTGGGGGCCGAGCAGTACGTC. As protein: CASSLGAEQYV. The chain couples TRBV7-9 to TRBJ2-7; a weak D match, TRBD1 (6 bases). The CDR3 spans 11 residues. Trimming shortened V by 5 bases and J by 6 bases, and 8 bases separated the two germline ends. Germline CDR1 is SEHNR and CDR2 is FQNEAQ (reference sequence).